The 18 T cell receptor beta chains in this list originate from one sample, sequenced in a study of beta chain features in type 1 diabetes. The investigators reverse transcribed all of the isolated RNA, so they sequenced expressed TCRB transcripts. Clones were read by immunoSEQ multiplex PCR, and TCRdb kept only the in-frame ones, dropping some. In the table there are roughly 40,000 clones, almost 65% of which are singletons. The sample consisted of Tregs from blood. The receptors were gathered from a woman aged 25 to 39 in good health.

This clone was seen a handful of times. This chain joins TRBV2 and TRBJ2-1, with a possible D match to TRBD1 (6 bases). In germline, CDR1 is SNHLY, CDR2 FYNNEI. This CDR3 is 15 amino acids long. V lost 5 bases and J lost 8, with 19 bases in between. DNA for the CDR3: TGTGCCAGCAGTCCTGTTCCCTACAGGGTCGATGAGCAGTTCTTC. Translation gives CASSPVPYRVDEQFF.

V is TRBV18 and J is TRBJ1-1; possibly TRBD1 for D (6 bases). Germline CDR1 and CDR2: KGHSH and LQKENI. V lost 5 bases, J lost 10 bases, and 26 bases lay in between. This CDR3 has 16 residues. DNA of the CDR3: TGTGCCAGCTCAGCAATAGGGGGAGCGACAGGAAGAAGAGCTTTCTTT. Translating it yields CASSAIGGATGRRAFF.

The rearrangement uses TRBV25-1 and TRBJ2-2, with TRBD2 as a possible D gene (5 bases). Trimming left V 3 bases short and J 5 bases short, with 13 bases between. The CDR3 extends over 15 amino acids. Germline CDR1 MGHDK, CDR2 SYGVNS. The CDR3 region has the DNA TGTGCCAGCAGTGAGAATTCGAGAGGGACCGGGGAGCTGTTTTTT. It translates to CASSENSRGTGELFF.

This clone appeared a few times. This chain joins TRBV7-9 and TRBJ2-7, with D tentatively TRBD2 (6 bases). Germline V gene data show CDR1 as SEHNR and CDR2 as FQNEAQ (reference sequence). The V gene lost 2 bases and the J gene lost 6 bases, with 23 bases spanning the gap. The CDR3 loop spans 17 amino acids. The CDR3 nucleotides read TGTGCCAGCAGCTTAAGTCAGGGTTCCGGGAGAGTCTCCGAGCAGTACTTC. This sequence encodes CASSLSQGSGRVSEQYF.

CDR3 protein: CASSYGWEAHNEQFF. CDR3 nucleotide sequence: TGTGCCAGCAGTTACGGGTGGGAGGCGCACAATGAGCAGTTCTTC. The rearrangement links TRBV6-5 to TRBJ2-1; tentatively, D is TRBD2 (6 bases). This CDR3 is built from 15 residues. V was shortened by 2 bases and J by 5 bases, with 13 bases between the two germline ends. CDR1 and CDR2 (germline): MNHEY, SVGAGI.

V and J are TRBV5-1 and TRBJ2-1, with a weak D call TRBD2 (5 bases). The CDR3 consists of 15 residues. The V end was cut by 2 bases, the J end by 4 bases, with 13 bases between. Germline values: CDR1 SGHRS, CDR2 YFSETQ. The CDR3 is CASSFNPAVYNEQFF. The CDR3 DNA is TGCGCCAGCAGCTTTAACCCAGCGGTGTACAATGAGCAGTTCTTC.

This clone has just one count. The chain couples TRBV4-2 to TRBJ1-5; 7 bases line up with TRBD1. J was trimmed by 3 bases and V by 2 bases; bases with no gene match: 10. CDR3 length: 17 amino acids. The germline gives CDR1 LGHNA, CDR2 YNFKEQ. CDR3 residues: CASSQSGTAAFNQPQHF. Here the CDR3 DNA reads TGTGCCAGCAGCCAAAGTGGGACAGCAGCCTTCAATCAGCCCCAGCATTTT.

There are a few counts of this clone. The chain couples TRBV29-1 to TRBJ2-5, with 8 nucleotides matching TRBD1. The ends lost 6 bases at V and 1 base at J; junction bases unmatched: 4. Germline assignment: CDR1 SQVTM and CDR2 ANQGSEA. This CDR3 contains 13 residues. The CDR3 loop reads CSVPGTGQETQYF. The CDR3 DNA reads TGCAGCGTGCCGGGGACAGGCCAAGAGACCCAGTACTTC.

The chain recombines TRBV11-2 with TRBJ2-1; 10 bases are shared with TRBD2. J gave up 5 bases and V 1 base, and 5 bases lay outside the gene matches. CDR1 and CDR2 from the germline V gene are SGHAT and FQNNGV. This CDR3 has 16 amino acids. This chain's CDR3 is CASSLVVLAGDNEQFF. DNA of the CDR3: TGTGCCAGCAGCTTAGTTGTTCTAGCGGGGGACAATGAGCAGTTCTTC.

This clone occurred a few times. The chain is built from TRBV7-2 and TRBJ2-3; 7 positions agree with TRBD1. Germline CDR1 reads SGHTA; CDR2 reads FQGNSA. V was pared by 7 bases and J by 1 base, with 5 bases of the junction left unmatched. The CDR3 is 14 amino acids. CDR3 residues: CASTLTGGTDTQYF. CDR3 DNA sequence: TGTGCCAGCACCCTAACAGGGGGCACAGATACGCAGTATTTT.

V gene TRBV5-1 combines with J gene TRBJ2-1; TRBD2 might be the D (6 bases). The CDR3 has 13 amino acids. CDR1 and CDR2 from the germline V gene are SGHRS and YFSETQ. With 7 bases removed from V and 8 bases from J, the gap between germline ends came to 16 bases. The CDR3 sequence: CASAGGSTDEQFF. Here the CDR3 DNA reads TGCGCCAGCGCTGGGGGGTCGACCGATGAGCAGTTCTTC.

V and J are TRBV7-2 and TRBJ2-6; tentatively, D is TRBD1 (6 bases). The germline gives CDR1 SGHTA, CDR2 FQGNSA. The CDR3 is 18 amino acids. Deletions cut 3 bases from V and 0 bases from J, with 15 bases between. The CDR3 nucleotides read TGTGCCAGCAGCTTGACGGGACAAGGGCGCTCTGGGGCCAACGTCCTGACTTTC. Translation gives CASSLTGQGRSGANVLTF. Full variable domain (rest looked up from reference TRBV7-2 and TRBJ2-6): GAGVSQSPSNKVTEKGKDVELRCDPISGHTALYWYRQSLGQGLEFLIYFQGNSAPDKSGLPSDRFSAERTGGSVSTLTIQRTQQEDSAVYLCASSLTGQGRSGANVLTFGAGSRLTVL.

The DNA of the CDR3 is TGTGCCAGCTCAACTAGGACTAGCGGGATCCTCAAGTACCAAGAGACCCAGTACTTC. This translates into CASSTRTSGILKYQETQYF. The rearrangement joins TRBV18 to TRBJ2-5, with 12 bases that match TRBD2. V gave up 5 bases and J gave up 0 bases; unmatched junction bases: 13. The CDR3 has 19 residues. Germline lookup yields CDR1 KGHSH and CDR2 LQKENI.

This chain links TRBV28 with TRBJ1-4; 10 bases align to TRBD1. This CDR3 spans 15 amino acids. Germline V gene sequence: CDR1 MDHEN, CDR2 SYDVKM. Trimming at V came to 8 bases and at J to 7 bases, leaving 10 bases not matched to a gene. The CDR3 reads CASGDRDRGSEKLFF. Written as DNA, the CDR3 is TGTGCCAGCGGGGACCGGGACAGGGGAAGTGAAAAACTGTTTTTT.

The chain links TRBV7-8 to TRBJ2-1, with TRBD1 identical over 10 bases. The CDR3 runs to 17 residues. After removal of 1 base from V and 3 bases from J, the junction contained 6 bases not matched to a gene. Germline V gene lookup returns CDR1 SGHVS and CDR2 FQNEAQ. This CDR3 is CASSLGGTGALYNEQFF. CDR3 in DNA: TGTGCCAGCAGCTTAGGGGGGACAGGGGCCCTCTACAATGAGCAGTTCTTC.

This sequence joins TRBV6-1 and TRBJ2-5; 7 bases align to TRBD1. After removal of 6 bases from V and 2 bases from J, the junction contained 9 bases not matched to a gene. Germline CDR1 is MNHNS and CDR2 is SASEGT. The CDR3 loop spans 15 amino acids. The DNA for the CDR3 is TGTGCCAGCAGAGGGACAGTAGAAATTCAAGAGACCCAGTACTTC. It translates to CASRGTVEIQETQYF.

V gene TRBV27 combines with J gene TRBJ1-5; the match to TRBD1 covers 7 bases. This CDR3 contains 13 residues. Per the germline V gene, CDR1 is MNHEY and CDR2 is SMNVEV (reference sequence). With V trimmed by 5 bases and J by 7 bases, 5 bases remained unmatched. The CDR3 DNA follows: TGTGCCAGCAGTCTTAGACAGGGCCAGCCCCAGCATTTT. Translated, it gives CASSLRQGQPQHF.

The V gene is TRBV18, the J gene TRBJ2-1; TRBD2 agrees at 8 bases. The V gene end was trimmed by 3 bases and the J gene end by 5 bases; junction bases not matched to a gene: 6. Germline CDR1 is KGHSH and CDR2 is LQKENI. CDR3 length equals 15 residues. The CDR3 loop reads CASSPVNGRDNEQFF. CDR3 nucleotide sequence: TGTGCCAGCTCACCCGTGAACGGGAGGGACAATGAGCAGTTCTTC.